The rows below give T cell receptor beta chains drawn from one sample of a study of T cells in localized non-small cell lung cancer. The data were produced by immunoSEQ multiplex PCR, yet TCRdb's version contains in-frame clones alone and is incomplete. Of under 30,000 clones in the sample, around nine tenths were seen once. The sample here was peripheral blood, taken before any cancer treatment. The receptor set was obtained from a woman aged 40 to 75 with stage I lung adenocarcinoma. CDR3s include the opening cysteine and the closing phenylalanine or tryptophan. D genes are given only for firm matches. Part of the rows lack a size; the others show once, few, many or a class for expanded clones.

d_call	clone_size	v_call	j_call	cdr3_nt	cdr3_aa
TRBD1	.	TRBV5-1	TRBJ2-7	TGCGCCAGCAGCCGGGACAGGGGCCCCTACGAGCAGTACTTC	CASSRDRGPYEQYF
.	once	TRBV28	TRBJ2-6	TGTGCCAGCAGAGCTGGGGCCAACGTCCTGACTTTC	CASRAGANVLTF
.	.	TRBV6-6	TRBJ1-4	TGTGCCAGCAGGCCCACATCTACTAATGAAAAACTGTTTTTT	CASRPTSTNEKLFF
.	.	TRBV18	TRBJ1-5	TGTGCCAGCTCACCACAACCAGGGGACAATCAGCCCCAGCATTTT	CASSPQPGDNQPQHF
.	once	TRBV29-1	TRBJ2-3	TGCAGCGCCCACAGGGATACAGATACGCAGTATTTT	CSAHRDTDTQYF
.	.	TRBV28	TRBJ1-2	TGTGCCAGCAGCCCGGGGGCTGGAAAGTATGGCTACACCTTC	CASSPGAGKYGYTF
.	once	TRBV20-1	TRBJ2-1	TGCAGTGCCTTAGACAATGAGCAGTTCTTC	CSALDNEQFF
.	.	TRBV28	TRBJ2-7	TGTGCCAGCAGTCAGACGTGGGGCCCCAGTAACGAGCAGTACTTC	CASSQTWGPSNEQYF
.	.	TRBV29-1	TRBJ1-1	TGCAGCGTTTTTAAGACAGTCCGGGTGATTGAGAACACTGAAGCTTTCTTT	CSVFKTVRVIENTEAFF
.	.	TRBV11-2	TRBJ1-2	TGTGCCAGCAGCTTAGGGAGGAACTATGGCTACACCTTC	CASSLGRNYGYTF
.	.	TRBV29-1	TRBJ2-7	TGCAGCGGTCGGGTCGGCTACGAGCAGTACTTC	CSGRVGYEQYF
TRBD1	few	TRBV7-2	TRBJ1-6	TGTGCCAGCAGCCCCCGACAGGGGGGCGGATCACCCCTCCACTTT	CASSPRQGGGSPLHF
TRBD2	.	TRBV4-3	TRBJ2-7	TGCGCCAGCAGCCGGGAGACTAGCGGATTCTACGAGCAGTACTTC	CASSRETSGFYEQYF
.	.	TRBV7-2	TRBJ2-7	TGTGCCAGCAGCTTAGGCCCCGGGGGCGGGGAAACCTACGAGCAGTACTTC	CASSLGPGGGETYEQYF
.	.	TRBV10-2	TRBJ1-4	TGCGCCAGCAGTGATGGGGGGCGTCATGAAAAACTGTTTTTT	CASSDGGRHEKLFF
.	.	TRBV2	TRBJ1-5	TGTGCCAGTGGACAGTTTGGTTCCAATCAGCCCCAGCATTTT	CASGQFGSNQPQHF
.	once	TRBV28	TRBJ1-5	TGTGCCAGCACCCGAGGGGGGTCCAATCAGCCCCAGCATTTT	CASTRGGSNQPQHF
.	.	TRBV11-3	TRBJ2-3	TGTGCCAGCAGCTTGGGCCTCATAGATACGCAGTATTTT	CASSLGLIDTQYF
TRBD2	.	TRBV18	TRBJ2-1	TGTGCCAGCTCACCACTAGCGGGAGCGGACAATGAGCAGTTCTTC	CASSPLAGADNEQFF
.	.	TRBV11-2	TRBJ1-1	TGTGCCAGCAGCTTATACCAGGGCACTGAAGCTTTCTTT	CASSLYQGTEAFF
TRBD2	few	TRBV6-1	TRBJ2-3	TGTGCCAGCAGTGCCCACTCTCGGGGGGGCACAGATACGCAGTATTTT	CASSAHSRGGTDTQYF
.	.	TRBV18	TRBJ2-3	TGTGCCAGCTCACCAAGGGACTTCCCGACTAGCACAGATACGCAGTATTTT	CASSPRDFPTSTDTQYF
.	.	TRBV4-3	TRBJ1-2	TGCGCCAGCAGCCAAGGGTTTGCAGCAGGCTATGGCTACACCTTC	CASSQGFAAGYGYTF
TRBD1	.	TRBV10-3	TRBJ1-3	TGTGCCGCCGGGAGGACAGGGGCAGGAAACACCATATATTTT	CAAGRTGAGNTIYF
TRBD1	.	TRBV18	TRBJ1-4	TGTGCCAGCTCACGAGGGGACAGGCTGTTTTTT	CASSRGDRLFF
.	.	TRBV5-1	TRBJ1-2	TGCGCCTCCCAGGGGCAACCTCCAAACTATGGCTACACCTTC	CASQGQPPNYGYTF
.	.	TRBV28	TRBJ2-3	TGTGCCAGCAGTTTACCGGGAGCGGCGGCCGGCGATACGCAGTATTTT	CASSLPGAAAGDTQYF
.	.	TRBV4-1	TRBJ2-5	TGCGCCAGCAGGGCCGGGACTCTTGAAGAGACCCAGTACTTC	CASRAGTLEETQYF
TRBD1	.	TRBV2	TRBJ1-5	TGTGCCAGCACCGGACAGGGGGGGGAGCCCCAGCATTTT	CASTGQGGEPQHF
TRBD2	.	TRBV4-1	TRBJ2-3	TGCGCCAGCAGCCAGGGGGTAGCGGGAGTCATAGATACGCAGTATTTT	CASSQGVAGVIDTQYF
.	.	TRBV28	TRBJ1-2	TGTGCCAGCAGTTTAACTAACTATGGCTACACCTTC	CASSLTNYGYTF
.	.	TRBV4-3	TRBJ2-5	TGCGCCAGCAGCCAAGATTTGGGGCTCCAAGAGACCCAGTACTTC	CASSQDLGLQETQYF
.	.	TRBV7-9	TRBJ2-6	TGTGCCAGCAGCTTAGGGGGCTCTGGGGCCAACGTCCTGACTTTC	CASSLGGSGANVLTF
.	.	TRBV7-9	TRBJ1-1	TGTGCCAGCAGCCCCCGAGGTTCTCAGGGAGGGTTGAACACTGAAGCTTTCTTT	CASSPRGSQGGLNTEAFF
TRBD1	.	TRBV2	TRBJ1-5	TGTGCCAGCAGCCCACAGGGGGGCAATCAGCCCCAGCATTTT	CASSPQGGNQPQHF
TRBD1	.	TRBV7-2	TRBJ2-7	TGTGCCAGCAGAAAGCCCGGACAGGACCTATACGAGCAGTACTTC	CASRKPGQDLYEQYF
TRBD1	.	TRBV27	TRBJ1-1	TGTGCCAGCTATCCTGGCAGGGGGAGTGCTGAAGCTTTCTTT	CASYPGRGSAEAFF
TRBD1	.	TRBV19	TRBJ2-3	TGTGCCACGAACAGGGGGCTGAGCACAGATACGCAGTATTTT	CATNRGLSTDTQYF
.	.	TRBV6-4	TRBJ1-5	TGTGCCAGCGCCAGGCCGGTACTGTATCAGCCCCAGCATTTT	CASARPVLYQPQHF
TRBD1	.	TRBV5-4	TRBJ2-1	TGTGCCAGCAGCTTCGGGACAGGAGGCTTCAATGAGCAGTTCTTC	CASSFGTGGFNEQFF
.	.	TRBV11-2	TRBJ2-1	TGTGCCAGCAGCTTAGATCGGGGTTGGGCGGGAGAGCAGTTCTTC	CASSLDRGWAGEQFF
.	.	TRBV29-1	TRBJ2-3	TGCAGCGCTCACGGGAGCCGGGAGACCACAGATACGCAGTATTTT	CSAHGSRETTDTQYF
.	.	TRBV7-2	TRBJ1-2	TGTGCCAGCAGCTTTGACAGGACGGGGGGCTACACCTTC	CASSFDRTGGYTF
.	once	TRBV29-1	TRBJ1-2	TGCAGCGTTGAAAGTTCGGGGGTGGACTATGGCTACACCTTC	CSVESSGVDYGYTF
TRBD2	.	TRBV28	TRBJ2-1	TGTGCCAGCAGTCCATTTACTAGCGGGGCTCACAATGAGCAGTTCTTC	CASSPFTSGAHNEQFF
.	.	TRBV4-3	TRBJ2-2	TGCGCCAGCAGCCCAAGTAAACTTCTCACCGGGGAGCTGTTTTTT	CASSPSKLLTGELFF
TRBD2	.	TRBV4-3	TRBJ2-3	TGCGCCAGCAGCCCCCGACTAGCGGCTTTCGGGGATACGCAGTATTTT	CASSPRLAAFGDTQYF
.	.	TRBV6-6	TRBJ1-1	TGTGCCAGCACCCGAACAGGGTTCGCTGAAGCTTTCTTT	CASTRTGFAEAFF
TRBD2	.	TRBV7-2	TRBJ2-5	TGTGCCACGGGGAGGGGAAGTCAAGAGACCCAGTACTTC	CATGRGSQETQYF
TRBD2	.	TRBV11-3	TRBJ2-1	TGTGCCAGCAGCACCGCGACTAGCGGGAAGCAGTTCTTC	CASSTATSGKQFF